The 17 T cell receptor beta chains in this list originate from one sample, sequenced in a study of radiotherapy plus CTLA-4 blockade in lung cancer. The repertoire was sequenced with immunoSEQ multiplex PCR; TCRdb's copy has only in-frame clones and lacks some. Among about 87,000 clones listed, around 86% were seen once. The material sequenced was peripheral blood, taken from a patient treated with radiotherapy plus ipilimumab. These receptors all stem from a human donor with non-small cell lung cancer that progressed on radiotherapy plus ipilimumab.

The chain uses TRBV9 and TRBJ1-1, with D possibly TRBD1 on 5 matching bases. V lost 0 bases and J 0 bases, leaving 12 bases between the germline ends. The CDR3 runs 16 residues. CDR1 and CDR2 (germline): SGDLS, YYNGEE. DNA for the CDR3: TGTGCCAGCAGCGTAGCTGGTGGGGGTGTGAACACTGAAGCTTTCTTT. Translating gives CASSVAGGGVNTEAFF.

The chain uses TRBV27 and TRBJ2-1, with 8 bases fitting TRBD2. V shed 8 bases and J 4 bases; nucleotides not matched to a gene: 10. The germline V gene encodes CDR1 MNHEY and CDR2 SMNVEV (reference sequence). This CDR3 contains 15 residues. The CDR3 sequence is CASGTSGGGYNEQFF. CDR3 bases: TGTGCCAGCGGCACTTCGGGGGGGGGTTACAATGAGCAGTTCTTC.

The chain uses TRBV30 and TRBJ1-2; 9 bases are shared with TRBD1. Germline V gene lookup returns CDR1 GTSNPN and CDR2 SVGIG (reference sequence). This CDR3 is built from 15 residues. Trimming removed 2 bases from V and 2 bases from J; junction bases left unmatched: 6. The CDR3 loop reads CAWSRTGGGNYGYTF. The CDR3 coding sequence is TGTGCCTGGAGTAGAACAGGGGGCGGAAACTATGGCTACACCTTC.

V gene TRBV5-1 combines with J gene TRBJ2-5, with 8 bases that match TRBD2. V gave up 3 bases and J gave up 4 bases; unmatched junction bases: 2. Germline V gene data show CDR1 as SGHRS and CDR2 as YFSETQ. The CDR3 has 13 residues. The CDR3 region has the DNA TGCGCCAGCAGCTCGGGACTAGTAGAGACCCAGTACTTC. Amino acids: CASSSGLVETQYF.

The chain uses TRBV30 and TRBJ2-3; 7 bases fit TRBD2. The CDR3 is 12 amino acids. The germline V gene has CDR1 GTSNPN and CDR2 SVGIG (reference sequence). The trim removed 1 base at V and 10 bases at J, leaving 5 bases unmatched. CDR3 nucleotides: TGTGCCTGGAGTGGGGTAGCGGGCCCGCAGTATTTT. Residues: CAWSGVAGPQYF.

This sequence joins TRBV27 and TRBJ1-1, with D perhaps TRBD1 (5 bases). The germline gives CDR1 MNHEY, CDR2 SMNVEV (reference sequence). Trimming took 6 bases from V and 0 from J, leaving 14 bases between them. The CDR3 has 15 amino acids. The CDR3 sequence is CASSHFWGVNTEAFF. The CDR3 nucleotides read TGTGCCAGCAGCCACTTTTGGGGGGTGAACACTGAAGCTTTCTTT.

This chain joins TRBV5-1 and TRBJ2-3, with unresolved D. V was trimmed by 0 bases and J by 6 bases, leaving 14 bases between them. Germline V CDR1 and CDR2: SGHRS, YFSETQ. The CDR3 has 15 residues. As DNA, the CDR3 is TGCGCCAGCAGCTTGGACGCCCCTGGGGTGGATACGCAGTATTTT. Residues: CASSLDAPGVDTQYF.

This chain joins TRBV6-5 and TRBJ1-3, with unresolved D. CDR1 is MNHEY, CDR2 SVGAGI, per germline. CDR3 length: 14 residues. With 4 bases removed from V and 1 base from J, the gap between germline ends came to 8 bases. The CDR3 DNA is TGTGCCAGCAGTTCAATTCGATCTGGAAACACCATATATTTT. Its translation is CASSSIRSGNTIYF.

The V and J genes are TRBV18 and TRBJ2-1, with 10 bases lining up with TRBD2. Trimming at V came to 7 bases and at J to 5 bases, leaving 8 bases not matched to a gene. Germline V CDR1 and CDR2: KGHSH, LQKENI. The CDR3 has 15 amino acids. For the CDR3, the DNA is TGTGCCAGCTTACTAGGACTAGCGGAAAACAATGAGCAGTTCTTC. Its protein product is CASLLGLAENNEQFF.

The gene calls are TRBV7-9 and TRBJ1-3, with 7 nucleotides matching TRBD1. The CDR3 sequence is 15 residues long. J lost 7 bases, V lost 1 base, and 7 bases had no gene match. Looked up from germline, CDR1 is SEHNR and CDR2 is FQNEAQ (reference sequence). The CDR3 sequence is CASSLGGGMGNTIYF. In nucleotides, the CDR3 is TGTGCCAGCAGCTTAGGAGGGGGCATGGGGAACACCATATATTTT.

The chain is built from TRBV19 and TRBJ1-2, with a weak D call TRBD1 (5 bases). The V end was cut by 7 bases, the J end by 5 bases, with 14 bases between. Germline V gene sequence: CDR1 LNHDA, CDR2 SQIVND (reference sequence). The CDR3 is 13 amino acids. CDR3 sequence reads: CASKEVGEYGYTF. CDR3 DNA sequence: TGTGCCAGTAAGGAAGTGGGGGAATATGGCTACACCTTC.

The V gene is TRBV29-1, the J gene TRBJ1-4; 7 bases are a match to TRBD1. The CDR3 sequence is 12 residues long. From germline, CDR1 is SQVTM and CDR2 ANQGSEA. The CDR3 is CTAGDSNEKLFF. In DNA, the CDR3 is TGCACCGCCGGGGACAGTAATGAAAAACTGTTTTTT.

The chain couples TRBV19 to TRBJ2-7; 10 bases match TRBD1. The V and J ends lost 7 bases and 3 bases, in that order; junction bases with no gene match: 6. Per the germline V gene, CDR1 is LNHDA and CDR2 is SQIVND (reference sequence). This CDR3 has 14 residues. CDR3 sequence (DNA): TGTGCCAGTAATGCCGGACAGGGGGGCTACGAGCAGTACTTC. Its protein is CASNAGQGGYEQYF.

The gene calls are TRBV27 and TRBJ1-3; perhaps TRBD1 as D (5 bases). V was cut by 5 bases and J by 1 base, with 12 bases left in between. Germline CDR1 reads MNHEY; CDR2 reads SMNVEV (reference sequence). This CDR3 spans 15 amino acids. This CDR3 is CASSPTAVSGNTIYF. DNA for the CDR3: TGTGCCAGCAGTCCGACAGCGGTGTCTGGAAACACCATATATTTT.

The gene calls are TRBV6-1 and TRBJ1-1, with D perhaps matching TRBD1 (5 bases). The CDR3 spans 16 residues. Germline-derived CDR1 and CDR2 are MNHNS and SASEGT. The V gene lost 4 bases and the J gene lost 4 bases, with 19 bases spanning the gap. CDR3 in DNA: TGTGCCAGCAGTGTATGGGCCTTGGGGGTGAGCACTGAAGCTTTCTTT. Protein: CASSVWALGVSTEAFF.

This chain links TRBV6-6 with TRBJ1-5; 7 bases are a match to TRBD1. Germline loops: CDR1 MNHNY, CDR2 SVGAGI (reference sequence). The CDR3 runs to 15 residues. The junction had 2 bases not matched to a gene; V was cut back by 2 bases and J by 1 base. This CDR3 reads CASSYLGQSNQPQHF. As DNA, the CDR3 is TGTGCCAGCAGTTACCTGGGACAGAGCAATCAGCCCCAGCATTTT.

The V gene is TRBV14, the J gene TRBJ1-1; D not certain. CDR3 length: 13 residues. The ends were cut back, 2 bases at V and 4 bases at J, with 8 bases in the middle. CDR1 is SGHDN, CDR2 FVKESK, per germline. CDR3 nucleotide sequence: TGTGCCAGCAGCCAACAGTGGAGCACTGAAGCTTTCTTT. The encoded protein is CASSQQWSTEAFF.